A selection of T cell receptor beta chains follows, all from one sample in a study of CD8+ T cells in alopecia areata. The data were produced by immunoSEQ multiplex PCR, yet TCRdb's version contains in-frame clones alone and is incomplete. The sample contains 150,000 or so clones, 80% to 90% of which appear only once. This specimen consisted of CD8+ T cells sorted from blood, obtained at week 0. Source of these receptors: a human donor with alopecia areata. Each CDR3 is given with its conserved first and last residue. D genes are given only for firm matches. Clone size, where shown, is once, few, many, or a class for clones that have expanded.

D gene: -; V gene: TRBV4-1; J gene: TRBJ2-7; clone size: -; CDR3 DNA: TGCGCCAGCAGCCAAGGGGCCTTCTACGAGCAGTACTTC; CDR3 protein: CASSQGAFYEQYF
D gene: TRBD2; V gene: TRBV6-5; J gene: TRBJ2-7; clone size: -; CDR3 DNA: TGTGCCAGCAGTTATCTATCTTGTAGCGGGTGCTACGAGCAGTACTTC; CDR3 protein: CASSYLSCSGCYEQYF
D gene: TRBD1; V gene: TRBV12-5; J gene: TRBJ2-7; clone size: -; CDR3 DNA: TGTGCTAGTGGGTTACAGGGGGCAGGAGACGAGCAGTACTTC; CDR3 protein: CASGLQGAGDEQYF
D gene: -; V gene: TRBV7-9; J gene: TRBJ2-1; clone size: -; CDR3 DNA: TGTGCCAGCAGCTTACCACAGGGTCTGCGGAACAATGAGCAGTTCTTC; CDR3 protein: CASSLPQGLRNNEQFF
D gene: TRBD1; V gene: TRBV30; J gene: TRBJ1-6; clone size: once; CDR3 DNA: TGTGCCTGGGCGCTAGGGACAGGGCTGGATTCACCCCTCCACTTT; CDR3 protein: CAWALGTGLDSPLHF
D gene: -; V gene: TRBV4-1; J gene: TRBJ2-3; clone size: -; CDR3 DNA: TGCGCCAGCAGCCGGGGACTTTCTGGCACAGATACGCAGTATTTT; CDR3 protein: CASSRGLSGTDTQYF
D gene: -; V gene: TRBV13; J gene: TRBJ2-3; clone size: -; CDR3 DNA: TGTGCCAGCAGCACCGGACGGCGGAATTTGTATTTT; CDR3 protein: CASSTGRRNLYF
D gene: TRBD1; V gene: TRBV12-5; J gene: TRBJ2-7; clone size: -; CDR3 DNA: TGTGCTAGTGGTTTGGACAACCTGCTCCGGGACAGGGGCCACGAGCAGTACTTC; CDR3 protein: CASGLDNLLRDRGHEQYF
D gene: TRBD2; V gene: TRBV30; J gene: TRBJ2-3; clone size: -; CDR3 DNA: TGTGCCTGGAGTGTACCAGCGGGGAGCACAGATACGCAGTATTTT; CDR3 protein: CAWSVPAGSTDTQYF
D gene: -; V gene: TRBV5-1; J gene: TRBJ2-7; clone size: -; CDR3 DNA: TGCGCCAGCAGCCCCATCGGGACGGTAGCCTACGAGCAGTACTTC; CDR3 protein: CASSPIGTVAYEQYF
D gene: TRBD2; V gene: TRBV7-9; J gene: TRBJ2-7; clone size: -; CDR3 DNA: TGTGCCAGCAGCTCCTCCCCCGCTAGCGGGAACGAGCAGTACTTC; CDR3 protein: CASSSSPASGNEQYF
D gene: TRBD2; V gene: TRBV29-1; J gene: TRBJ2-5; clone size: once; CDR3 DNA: TGCAGCGTTCCCCTTACTAGCGGGAGAGAGACCCAGTACTTC; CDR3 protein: CSVPLTSGRETQYF
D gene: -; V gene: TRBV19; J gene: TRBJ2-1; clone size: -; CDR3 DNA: TGTGCCAGTAGTATCGGCAGTTCCTACAATGAGCAGTTCTTC; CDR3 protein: CASSIGSSYNEQFF
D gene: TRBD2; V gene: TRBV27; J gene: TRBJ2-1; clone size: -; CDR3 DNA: TGTGCCAGCAGTTTATCGGCGGGGGACTTTTACAATGAGCAGTTCTTC; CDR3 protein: CASSLSAGDFYNEQFF
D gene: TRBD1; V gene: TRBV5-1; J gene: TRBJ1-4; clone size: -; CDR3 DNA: TGCGCCAGCAGCTCCGGACAGGGAGGTAATGAAAAACTGTTTTTT; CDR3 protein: CASSSGQGGNEKLFF
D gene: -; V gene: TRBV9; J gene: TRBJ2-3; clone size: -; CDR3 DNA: TGTGCCAGCAGCCCTCCTTCGGTCGATACGCAGTATTTT; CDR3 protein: CASSPPSVDTQYF
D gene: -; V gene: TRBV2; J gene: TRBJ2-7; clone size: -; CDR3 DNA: TGTGCCAGCATTATAGACAGTTCCTACGAGCAGTACTTC; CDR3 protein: CASIIDSSYEQYF
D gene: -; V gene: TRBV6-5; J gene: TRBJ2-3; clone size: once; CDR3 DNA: TGTGCCAGCAGTTTGAACGTCCCTGATACGCAGTATTTT; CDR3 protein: CASSLNVPDTQYF
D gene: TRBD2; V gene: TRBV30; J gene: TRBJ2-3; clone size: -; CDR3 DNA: TGTGCCTGGTCGTGGGCAGCGGGACCCACAGATACGCAGTATTTT; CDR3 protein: CAWSWAAGPTDTQYF
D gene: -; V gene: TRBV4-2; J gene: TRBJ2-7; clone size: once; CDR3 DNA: TGTGCCAGCAGCCCCCTCGGACGATCGGTCTACGAGCAGTACTTC; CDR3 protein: CASSPLGRSVYEQYF
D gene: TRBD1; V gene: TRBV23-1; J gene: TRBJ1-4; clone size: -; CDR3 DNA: TGCGCCAGCAGTCAAGGACAGGGAGGAGGAAAACTGTTTTTT; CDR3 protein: CASSQGQGGGKLFF
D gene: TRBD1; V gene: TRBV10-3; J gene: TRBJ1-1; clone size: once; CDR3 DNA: TGTGCCACCAGGGACCACAGGGGTGACACTGAAGCTTTCTTT; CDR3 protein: CATRDHRGDTEAFF
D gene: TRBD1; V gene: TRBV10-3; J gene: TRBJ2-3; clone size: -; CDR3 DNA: TGTGCCATCAGGACTCGACAGGGCACGCAGTATTTT; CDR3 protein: CAIRTRQGTQYF
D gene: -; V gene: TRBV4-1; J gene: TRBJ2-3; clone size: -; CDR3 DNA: TGCGCCAGCAGCCAAGGGGAGGGGGGCACAGATACGCAGTATTTT; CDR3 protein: CASSQGEGGTDTQYF
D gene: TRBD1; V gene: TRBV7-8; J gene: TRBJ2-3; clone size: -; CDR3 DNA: TGTGCCAGCAGCCAGTTGGGACAGGCTAGCACAGATACGCAGTATTTT; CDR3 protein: CASSQLGQASTDTQYF
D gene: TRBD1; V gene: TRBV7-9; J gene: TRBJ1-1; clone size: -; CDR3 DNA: TGTGCCAGCACCATATTCAGGGGGCAGGACACTGAAGCTTTCTTT; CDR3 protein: CASTIFRGQDTEAFF
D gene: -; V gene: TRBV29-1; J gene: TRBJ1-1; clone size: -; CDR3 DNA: TGCAGCGTGTGGATTACAGGGAGTGAAGCTTTCTTT; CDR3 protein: CSVWITGSEAFF
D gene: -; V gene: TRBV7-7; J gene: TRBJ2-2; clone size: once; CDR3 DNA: TGTGCCAGCAGCTTGCACACCGGGGAGCTGTTTTTT; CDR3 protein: CASSLHTGELFF
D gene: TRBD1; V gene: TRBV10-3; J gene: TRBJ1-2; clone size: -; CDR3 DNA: TGTGCCATCGCGGGACAGGCTTTAGGCTACACCTTC; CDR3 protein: CAIAGQALGYTF
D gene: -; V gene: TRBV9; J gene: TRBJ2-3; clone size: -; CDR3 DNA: TGTGCCAGCAGCTTGGGACAACCCGATACGCAGTATTTT; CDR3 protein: CASSLGQPDTQYF
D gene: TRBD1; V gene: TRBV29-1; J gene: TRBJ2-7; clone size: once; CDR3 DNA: TGCAGCGTTGAGCCGGGACAGGAACCCTACGAGCAGTACTTC; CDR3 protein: CSVEPGQEPYEQYF
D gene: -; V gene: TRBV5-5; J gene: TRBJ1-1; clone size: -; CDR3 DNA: TGTGCCAGCAGCTTGGACGGAGGGTCTACTGAAGCTTTCTTT; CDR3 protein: CASSLDGGSTEAFF
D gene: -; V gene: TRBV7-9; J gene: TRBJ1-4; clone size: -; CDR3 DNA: TGTGCCAGCAGCTCCCTTGAGGGGAAACTGTTTTTT; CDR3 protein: CASSSLEGKLFF
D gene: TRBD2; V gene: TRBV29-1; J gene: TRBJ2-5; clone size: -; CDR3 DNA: TGCAGCGTTGATCATCCGGGACTAGCGGGAGAGGGGGAGACCCAGTACTTC; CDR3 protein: CSVDHPGLAGEGETQYF
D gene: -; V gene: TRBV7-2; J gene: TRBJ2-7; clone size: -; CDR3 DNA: TGTGCCAGCAGCTTAGAAAGTCTAGCTGGCGAGCAGTACTTC; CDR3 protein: CASSLESLAGEQYF
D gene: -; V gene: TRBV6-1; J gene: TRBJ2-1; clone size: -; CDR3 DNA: TGTGCCAGCTATGTTAGGCGGAATGAGCAGTTCTTC; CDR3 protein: CASYVRRNEQFF
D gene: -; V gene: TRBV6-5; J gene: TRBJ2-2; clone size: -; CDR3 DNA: TGTGCCAGCAGTTACCTAGTGATTGAGAACACCGGGGAGCTGTTTTTT; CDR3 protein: CASSYLVIENTGELFF
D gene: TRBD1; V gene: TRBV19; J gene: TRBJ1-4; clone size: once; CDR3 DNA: TGTGCCAGTAGTATGGGACAGGGCCCAGGAGAAAAACTGTTTTTT; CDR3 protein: CASSMGQGPGEKLFF